This TCR beta chain stems from a study of T cells expressing NK-cell markers. TCRdb reprocessed the 5' RACE reads and keeps a single row for each CDR3 protein, giving no DNA. Recorded for this sample: 250,000 or so distinct CDR3 sequences. The CDR3 consists of 14 residues. Per germline, CDR1 SGHAT and CDR2 FQNNGV. The receptor was isolated from a woman between 18 and 75 years old in good health. The sequenced material came from blood T cells: a sorted CD56 or NKG2C T cell subset, CD4+ or CD8+ T cells, or bulk PBMC T cells (not recorded which). The chain combines TRBV11-2 with TRBJ2-5; TCRdb gives TRBD1 as the D gene, but with no DNA this cannot be confirmed. The CDR3: CASSLTGPQETQYF.